The 28 T cell receptor beta chains given below trace back to one sample, sequenced in a study of human T cells and chemical hapten exposure. TCRdb re-called the RACE reads with MiXCR, one entry per CDR3 protein. The profile shows 240,000 or so distinct CDR3 sequences, about 9.4% of them singletons. Stated time point: pre-sensitization, week 0. Sample treatment: therapeutic diphenylcyclopropenone sensitization with weekly scalp DPC. Sample: whole blood, taken in connection with sensitization to the hapten diphenylcyclopropenone (DPC). The receptors originated from a woman in her thirties or forties with alopecia areata. Some clones in this sample may be carry-over from other donors' samples.

This clonotype was detected only a few times. The J gene is TRBJ2-7, the V gene TRBV5-1; no reliable D call. The CDR3 covers 15 residues. The V gene's germline CDR1 is SGHRS and CDR2 YFSETQ. Trimming removed 4 bases from V and 0 bases from J, with 14 bases in between. For the CDR3, the DNA is TGCGCCAGCAGCCACCAAGACTGGCCCTCCTACGAGCAGTACTTC. Translating gives CASSHQDWPSYEQYF.

The chain has TRBV6-1 and TRBJ1-1, with unresolved D. The CDR3 is made up of 12 amino acids. V dropped 7 bases and J dropped 5 bases, with 11 bases sitting between them. Germline values: CDR1 MNHNS, CDR2 SASEGT. CDR3 residues: CASTGEWTEAFF. CDR3 coding DNA: TGTGCCAGCACCGGGGAATGGACTGAAGCTTTCTTT.

J is TRBJ2-1 and V is TRBV19; the D gene is possibly TRBD1 (6 bases). The CDR3 totals 18 residues. Germline values: CDR1 LNHDA, CDR2 SQIVND (reference sequence). The germline V and J ends were trimmed by 0 bases and 5 bases, with 20 bases remaining between them. The CDR3 protein is CASSIEQGSLVIDNEQFF. CDR3 DNA sequence: TGTGCCAGTAGTATAGAACAGGGAAGTTTGGTGATCGACAATGAGCAGTTCTTC.

The rearrangement joins TRBV29-1 to TRBJ2-5; TRBD1 aligns across 8 bases. This CDR3 is 12 amino acids long. After removal of 4 bases from V and 6 bases from J, the junction contained 4 bases not matched to a gene. Germline-derived CDR1 and CDR2 are SQVTM and ANQGSEA. CDR3 nucleotides: TGCAGCGTTGGACAGGGGATCCAGACCCAGTACTTC. It yields the protein CSVGQGIQTQYF.

J is TRBJ1-5 and V is TRBV6-5; a weak D match, TRBD1 (6 bases). The CDR3 consists of 20 residues. V was pared by 0 bases and J by 3 bases, with 24 bases between. Germline V gene lookup returns CDR1 MNHEY and CDR2 SVGAGI. The CDR3 region has the DNA TGTGCCAGCAGTTACTCGGAGCGACAGGACCAACTCGAAAACAATCAGCCCCAGCATTTT. It encodes CASSYSERQDQLENNQPQHF.

Only a few counts were recorded for this clonotype. The V call is TRBV25-1, the J call TRBJ2-7; TRBD1 might be the D (6 bases). Germline lookup yields CDR1 MGHDK and CDR2 SYGVNS. V gave up 1 base and J gave up 0 bases, with 10 bases separating them. The CDR3 runs to 15 residues. DNA for the CDR3: TGTGCCAGCAGTGAATCAGGGGCCAGCTCCTACGAGCAGTACTTC. Protein product: CASSESGASSYEQYF.

The chain has TRBV6-2 or TRBV6-3 and TRBJ2-7; tentative D call: TRBD2 (5 bases). Trimming removed 5 bases at V and 2 bases at J, with 13 bases between. The germline gives CDR1 MNHEY, CDR2 SVGEGT. This CDR3 spans 14 amino acids. The CDR3 DNA reads as TGTGCCAGCAGTACCCGGGAATCGGCCTACGAGCAGTACTTC. It specifies CASSTRESAYEQYF.

This clonotype has only a few counts. This chain connects TRBV12-3 or TRBV12-4 to TRBJ2-5; D is undetermined. With 6 bases removed from V and 5 bases from J, the gap between germline ends came to 13 bases. The CDR3 has 13 amino acids. The chain's CDR3 is CASSLLDGETQYF. For the CDR3, the DNA is TGTGCCAGCAGCCTCCTGGACGGGGAGACCCAGTACTTC.

This rearrangement joins TRBV7-2 to TRBJ2-5; D perhaps matches TRBD2 (6 bases). CDR3 length: 13 amino acids. Trimming stripped 3 bases from V and 2 bases from J, with 7 bases between. The V gene's germline CDR1 is SGHTA and CDR2 FQGNSA. CDR3 sequence (DNA): TGTGCCAGCAGCTTTAGCGGTCAAGAGACCCAGTACTTC. Amino acids: CASSFSGQETQYF. The full variable domain, rest sourced from reference TRBV7-2 and TRBJ2-5, is GAGVSQSPSNKVTEKGKDVELRCDPISGHTALYWYRQSLGQGLEFLIYFQGNSAPDKSGLPSDRFSAERTGGSVSTLTIQRTQQEDSAVYLCASSFSGQETQYFGPGTRLLVL.

The chain joins TRBV7-9 to TRBJ2-7; TRBD1 is a possible D gene (5 bases). CDR1 is SEHNR and CDR2 is FQNEAQ in the germline V gene (reference sequence). V gave up 3 bases and J gave up 6 bases, with 9 bases separating them. The CDR3 extends over 12 amino acids. The CDR3 nucleotides read TGTGCCAGCAGCTTCCGACAGTCCGAGCAGTACTTC. Its translation: CASSFRQSEQYF.

The gene calls are TRBV27 and TRBJ2-3; 8 bases align to TRBD2. This CDR3 spans 19 amino acids. V was pared by 8 bases and J by 7 bases, with 26 bases of the junction left unmatched. Germline CDR1 and CDR2: MNHEY and SMNVEV (reference sequence). CDR3: CASRRNGLLAGPSRNTQYF. DNA for the CDR3: TGTGCCAGCCGGAGAAACGGACTCCTAGCGGGCCCATCTAGAAATACGCAGTATTTT.

This clonotype was observed a handful of times. This rearrangement joins TRBV6-5 to TRBJ2-2, with D unclear. Germline assignment: CDR1 MNHEY and CDR2 SVGAGI. The CDR3 loop spans 13 amino acids. Trimming stripped 10 bases from V and 2 bases from J, with 11 bases between. CDR3 DNA sequence: TGTGCCACCTGGACGGCTAACACCGGGGAGCTGTTTTTT. Its translation: CATWTANTGELFF.

V usage is TRBV12-3 or TRBV12-4 and J usage is TRBJ1-1; a weak D match, TRBD1 (5 bases). Trimming cost V 3 bases and J 5 bases, with 16 bases left between them. The CDR3 loop spans 15 amino acids. The CDR3 DNA is TGTGCCAGCAGTTTCCGGGAGGGGAAATTGACTGAAGCTTTCTTT. It is translated as CASSFREGKLTEAFF.

V is TRBV12-3 or TRBV12-4 and J is TRBJ2-5; no clear D gene. The CDR3 length is 17 residues. Trimming removed 3 bases from V and 5 bases from J, with 22 bases in between. CDR3: CASSFQAATTPSETQYF. The CDR3 DNA is TGTGCCAGCAGTTTTCAGGCAGCAACGACTCCTTCGGAGACCCAGTACTTC.

This clonotype was seen a handful of times. The chain carries TRBV29-1 and TRBJ2-3, with a tentative D call TRBD2 (6 bases). This CDR3 has 14 amino acids. V lost 3 bases and J lost 0, with 10 bases in between. CDR1 is SQVTM, CDR2 ANQGSEA, per germline. The CDR3, as DNA: TGCAGCGTTGAGGGAGGCATAAGCACAGATACGCAGTATTTT. Its protein product is CSVEGGISTDTQYF.

V gene TRBV28 combines with J gene TRBJ2-3; D is perhaps TRBD1 (6 bases). With 4 bases removed from V and 10 bases from J, the gap between germline ends came to 18 bases. Germline CDR1 is MDHEN and CDR2 is SYDVKM. The CDR3 length is 14 residues. The DNA of the CDR3 is TGTGCCAGCAGTTCCGCCCCGAGGCCAGGGGCGCAGTATTTT. Its protein is CASSSAPRPGAQYF.

This clonotype was recorded a few times. The chain recombines TRBV29-1 with TRBJ2-5; possibly TRBD1 for D (5 bases). Germline loops: CDR1 SQVTM, CDR2 ANQGSEA. CDR3 size: 13 residues. Trimming stripped 1 base from V and 7 bases from J, with 13 bases between. The CDR3 is CSVEALRVGTQYF. The CDR3 DNA reads as TGCAGCGTTGAAGCCCTCAGGGTAGGGACCCAGTACTTC. Variable domain in full (rest from reference TRBV29-1 and TRBJ2-5): SAVISQKPSRDICQRGTSLTIQCQVDSQVTMMFWYRQQPGQSLTLIATANQGSEATYESGFVIDKFPISRPNLTFSTLTVSNMSPEDSSIYLCSVEALRVGTQYFGPGTRLLVL.

This chain links TRBV20-1 with TRBJ2-1; possible D gene TRBD2, 6 bases. The V and J ends lost 4 bases and 7 bases respectively, with 23 bases between them. Germline-derived CDR1 and CDR2 are DFQATT and SNEGSKA (reference sequence). This CDR3 contains 16 residues. DNA for the CDR3: TGCAGTGCTACCCCTATGGAAGCGACTAGTTTAAATGAGCAGTTCTTC. It is translated as CSATPMEATSLNEQFF.

V gene TRBV7-3 combines with J gene TRBJ2-1, with TRBD2 identical over 13 bases. Germline V CDR1 and CDR2: SGHTA, FQGTGA. CDR3 length: 15 residues. After removal of 5 bases from V and 6 bases from J, the junction contained 4 bases not matched to a gene. The DNA for the CDR3 is TGTGCCAGCAGCATTGGGACTAGCGGGACCAATGAGCAGTTCTTC. This codes for CASSIGTSGTNEQFF.

This clonotype appeared many times. The J gene is TRBJ2-2, the V gene TRBV12-3 or TRBV12-4; 8 nucleotides match TRBD1. Trimming at V came to 6 bases and at J to 4 bases, leaving 4 bases not matched to a gene. The CDR3 is 14 residues long. Here the CDR3 reads CASSPDRGTGELFF. CDR3 sequence (DNA): TGTGCCAGCAGCCCAGACAGGGGCACCGGGGAGCTGTTTTTT.

This clonotype was counted between two and nine times. The chain has TRBV6-2 or TRBV6-3 and TRBJ2-2; a possible D gene is TRBD1 (6 bases). In germline, CDR1 is MNHEY, CDR2 SVGEGT. The CDR3 is 14 residues long. V dropped 6 bases and J dropped 0 bases, with 8 bases sitting between them. CDR3 coding DNA: TGTGCCAGCAGACCAGGGGCGAACACCGGGGAGCTGTTTTTT. Translating gives CASRPGANTGELFF.

This clonotype was counted many times. The chain has TRBV4-2 and TRBJ2-7, with D possibly being TRBD1 (5 bases). The V gene's germline CDR1 is LGHNA and CDR2 YNFKEQ. CDR3 size: 13 residues. The ends were cut back, 1 base at V and 4 bases at J, with 8 bases in the middle. The CDR3, as DNA: TGTGCCAGCAGCCAAGCGGCAGGGTACGAGCAGTACTTC. Translated: CASSQAAGYEQYF.

This chain links TRBV29-1 with TRBJ2-5; D unclear. The germline CDR1 and CDR2 sequences are SQVTM and ANQGSEA. This CDR3 has 13 amino acids. With 4 bases removed from V and 4 bases from J, the gap between germline ends came to 13 bases. CDR3: CSVGRVPGETQYF. For the CDR3, the DNA is TGCAGCGTTGGCCGTGTTCCAGGAGAGACCCAGTACTTC.

This clonotype was found a few times. The chain combines TRBV7-8 with TRBJ1-4; D ambiguous. Germline assignment: CDR1 SGHVS and CDR2 FQNEAQ. CDR3 length: 14 amino acids. V lost 1 base and J lost 8, with 11 bases in between. The CDR3 sequence: CASSLGAGSEKLFF. CDR3 nucleotide sequence: TGTGCCAGCAGCTTAGGTGCAGGCTCGGAAAAACTGTTTTTT.

This clonotype was seen more than once but under ten times. This CDR3 reads CSVPGGDRVMTGELFF. The CDR3 DNA reads TGCAGCGTGCCCGGAGGGGACAGGGTGATGACCGGGGAGCTGTTTTTT. The chain has TRBV29-1 and TRBJ2-2; TRBD1 aligns across 9 bases. CDR1 and CDR2 (germline): SQVTM, ANQGSEA. With 6 bases clipped from V and 5 bases from J, the junction kept 13 bases outside the gene matches. This CDR3 is 16 amino acids long.

This clonotype was seen repeatedly, ten times or more. A read error may account for a junction end that differs from germline. The CDR3 coding sequence is TGTGCCATCAGTGAGTCGACTGGGAACACCATATATTTT. It is translated as CAISESTGNTIYF. This chain uses TRBV10-3 with TRBJ1-3; the D is unclear. CDR3 length equals 13 residues. Germline CDR1 and CDR2: ENHRY and SYGVKD.

This chain links TRBV7-9 with TRBJ2-1, with TRBD1 matching over 11 bases. The germline V gene encodes CDR1 SEHNR and CDR2 FQNEAQ (reference sequence). The CDR3 is made up of 17 amino acids. The junction had 10 bases not matched to a gene; V was cut back by 5 bases and J by 4 bases. In DNA, the CDR3 is TGTGCCAGCAGCGCCTTCTTCGGACAGGGGGCGTACAATGAGCAGTTCTTC. Protein product: CASSAFFGQGAYNEQFF.

This chain joins TRBV6-4 and TRBJ2-7; the D is unclear. The CDR3 is 12 residues long. Germline V gives CDR1 MRHNA, CDR2 SNTAGT. With 4 bases removed from V and 3 bases from J, the gap between germline ends came to 7 bases. The CDR3 DNA reads as TGTGCCAGCAGTGGACATTACTACGAGCAGTACTTC. The encoded protein is CASSGHYYEQYF.